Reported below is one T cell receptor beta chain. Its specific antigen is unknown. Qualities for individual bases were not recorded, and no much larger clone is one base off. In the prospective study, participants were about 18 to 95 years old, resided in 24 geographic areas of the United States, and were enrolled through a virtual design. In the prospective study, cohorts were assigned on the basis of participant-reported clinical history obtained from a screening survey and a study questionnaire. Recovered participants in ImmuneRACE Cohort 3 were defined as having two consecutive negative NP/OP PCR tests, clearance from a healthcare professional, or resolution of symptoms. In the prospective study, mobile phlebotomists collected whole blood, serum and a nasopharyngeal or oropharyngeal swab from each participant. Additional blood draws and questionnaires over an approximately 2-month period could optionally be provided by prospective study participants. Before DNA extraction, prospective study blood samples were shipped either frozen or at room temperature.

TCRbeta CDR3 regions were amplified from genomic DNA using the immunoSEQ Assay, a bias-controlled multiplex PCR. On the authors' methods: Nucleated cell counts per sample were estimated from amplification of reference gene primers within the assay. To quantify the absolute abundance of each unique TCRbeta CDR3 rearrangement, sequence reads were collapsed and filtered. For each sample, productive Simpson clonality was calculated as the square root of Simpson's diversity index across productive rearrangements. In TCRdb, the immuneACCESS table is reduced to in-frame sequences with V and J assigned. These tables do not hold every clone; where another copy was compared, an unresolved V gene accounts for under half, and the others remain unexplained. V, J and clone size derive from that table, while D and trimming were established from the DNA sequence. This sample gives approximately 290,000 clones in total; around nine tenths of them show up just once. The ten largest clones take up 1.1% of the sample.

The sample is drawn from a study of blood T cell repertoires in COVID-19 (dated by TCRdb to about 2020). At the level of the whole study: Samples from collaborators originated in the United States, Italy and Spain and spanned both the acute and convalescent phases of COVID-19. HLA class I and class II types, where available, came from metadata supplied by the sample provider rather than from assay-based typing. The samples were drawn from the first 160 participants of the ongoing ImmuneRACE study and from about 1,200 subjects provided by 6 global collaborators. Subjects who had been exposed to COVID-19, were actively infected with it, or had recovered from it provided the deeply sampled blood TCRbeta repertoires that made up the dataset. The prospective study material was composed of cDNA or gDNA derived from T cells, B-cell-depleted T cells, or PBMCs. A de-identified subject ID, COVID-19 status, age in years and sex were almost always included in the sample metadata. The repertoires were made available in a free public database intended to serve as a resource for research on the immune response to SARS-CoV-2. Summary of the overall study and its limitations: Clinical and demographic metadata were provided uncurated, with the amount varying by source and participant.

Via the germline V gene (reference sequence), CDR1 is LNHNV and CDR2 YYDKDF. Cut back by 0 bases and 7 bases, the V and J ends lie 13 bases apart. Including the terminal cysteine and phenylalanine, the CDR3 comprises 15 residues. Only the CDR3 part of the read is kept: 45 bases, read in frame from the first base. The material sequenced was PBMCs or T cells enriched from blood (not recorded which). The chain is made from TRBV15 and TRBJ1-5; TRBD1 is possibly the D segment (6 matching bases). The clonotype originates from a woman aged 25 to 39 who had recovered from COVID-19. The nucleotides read TGTGCCACCAGCAGAGATTCTGGGGGCTGGCAGCCCCAGCATTTT. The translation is CATSRDSGGWQPQHF.